The T cell receptor (beta chain) described here comes from a study of T cells in tumors after PD-1 blockade. Overall study context: Some patients also took daily vismodegib 150 mg during anti-PD-1 treatment.

The protocol was immunoSEQ multiplex PCR, while the TCRdb copy is restricted to in-frame clones and leaves out a portion. In the table there are 12,000 or so clones, 63% of which are singletons. Before and after PD-1 blockade, biopsies were collected from the same primary tumor site. Germline values: CDR1 DFQATT, CDR2 SNEGSKA (reference sequence). After removal of 3 bases from V and 7 bases from J, the junction contained 11 bases not matched to a gene. The CDR3 has 14 amino acids. The gene calls are TRBV20-1 and TRBJ2-7; TRBD2 matches at 8 bases. Material: tumor tissue, obtained before anti-PD-1 treatment. The sequence was obtained from a human donor with basal cell carcinoma. CDR3: CSASSQGLVREQYF. The CDR3 DNA sequence: TGCAGTGCTAGTTCGCAGGGACTAGTAAGGGAGCAGTACTTC.